Listed here are 22 T cell receptor beta chains from one sample, sequenced in a study of naive CD8 T cells in extremely preterm neonates. Without labor or membrane rupture, elective cesareans at roughly 37-41 weeks supplied term cord blood. Data came from immunoSEQ multiplex PCR; TCRdb stores just in-frame clones and leaves some out. The sample holds over 4,500 clones, roughly 97% seen once. Input material: naive CD8+ T cells from cord blood. Source of these receptors: a newborn in good health.

The V call is TRBV28, the J call TRBJ2-7; 7 bases map to TRBD1. The V and J ends lost 7 bases and 3 bases, in that order; junction bases with no gene match: 6. The germline CDR1 and CDR2 sequences are MDHEN and SYDVKM. The CDR3 has 13 residues. CDR3 DNA: TGTGCCAGCACCCAACAGGGGCACTACGAGCAGTACTTC. It yields the protein CASTQQGHYEQYF.

The J gene is TRBJ2-3, the V gene TRBV4-2; D gene uncertain. The CDR3 is 17 residues long. The germline gives CDR1 LGHNA, CDR2 YNFKEQ. Trimming cost V 0 bases and J 0 bases, with 13 bases left between them. CDR3 bases: TGTGCCAGCAGCCAAGATCCAACCCTAACTAGCACAGATACGCAGTATTTT. Translating gives CASSQDPTLTSTDTQYF.

J is TRBJ2-1 and V is TRBV27, with 7 positions matching TRBD2. CDR1 and CDR2 (germline): MNHEY, SMNVEV (reference sequence). V lost 3 bases, J lost 2 bases, and 7 bases stayed unmatched. The CDR3 has 16 residues. DNA of the CDR3: TGTGCCAGCAGTTTTAGGACTAGTCACCCCTACAATGAGCAGTTCTTC. Protein product: CASSFRTSHPYNEQFF.

The chain is built from TRBV21-1 and TRBJ2-7; TRBD1, the table's D call, lacks a check against the DNA. TRBV21-1 counts as a pseudogene. The CDR3 contains 12 residues. The CDR3 here is CARRQGTYEQYF. The CDR3 DNA follows: TGTGCCCGCCGACAGGGGACCTACGAGCAGTACTTC.

The CDR3 reads CASSQEGTGAYGYTF. Here the CDR3 DNA reads TGCGCCAGCAGCCAAGAAGGGACAGGGGCCTATGGCTACACCTTC. V and J are TRBV4-3 and TRBJ1-2, with 10 bases fitting TRBD1. Germline V gene sequence: CDR1 LGHNA, CDR2 YSLEER. The length of the CDR3 is 15 residues. V lost 0 bases and J lost 4; bases outside the gene matches: 2.

A word on this clone: It is unclear where the CDR3 begins or ends on the DNA, so no DNA is shown, and the CDR3 is as TCRdb lists it. The J gene is TRBJ2-1, the V gene TRBV28; whether TRBD1, the table's D call, matches the DNA was not checked. The CDR3 is 16 residues long, counting both termini. The germline gives CDR1 MDHEN, CDR2 SYDVKM. The CDR3: CASSSGQGMVLNEQFF.

The rearrangement uses TRBV29-1 and TRBJ1-1, with TRBD1 matching over 7 bases. Per germline, CDR1 SQVTM and CDR2 ANQGSEA. V shed 4 bases, J shed 1 base, and the junction held 0 bases outside the gene matches. CDR3 length: 12 amino acids. The CDR3 spells CSVGTGNTEAFF. For the CDR3, the DNA is TGCAGCGTTGGGACAGGGAACACTGAAGCTTTCTTT. Combining the CDR3 with reference TRBV29-1 and TRBJ1-1 gives the whole variable domain SAVISQKPSRDICQRGTSLTIQCQVDSQVTMMFWYRQQPGQSLTLIATANQGSEATYESGFVIDKFPISRPNLTFSTLTVSNMSPEDSSIYLCSVGTGNTEAFFGQGTRLTVV.

V and J are TRBV7-3 and TRBJ1-2; tentatively, D is TRBD1 (5 bases). The V and J ends lost 5 bases and 0 bases respectively, with 10 bases between them. The germline V gene has CDR1 SGHTA and CDR2 FQGTGA. The CDR3 sequence is 14 residues long. The DNA for the CDR3 is TGTGCCAGCAGCCCAGGGCCCTCTAACTATGGCTACACCTTC. This codes for CASSPGPSNYGYTF.

The V and J genes are TRBV9 and TRBJ2-5; TRBD2 aligns across 10 bases. Germline trimming cut 1 base from V and 3 bases from J; bases unmatched to any gene: 0. The V gene's germline CDR1 is SGDLS and CDR2 YYNGEE. The CDR3 contains 14 residues. As DNA, the CDR3 is TGTGCCAGCAGCGTACTAGCGGGAGAAGAGACCCAGTACTTC. As protein: CASSVLAGEETQYF.

The V call is TRBV9, the J call TRBJ1-4; maybe TRBD1 (5 bases). V lost 0 bases, J lost 5 bases, and 11 bases lay in between. The CDR3 is made up of 15 amino acids. The V gene's germline CDR1 is SGDLS and CDR2 YYNGEE. The DNA for the CDR3 is TGTGCCAGCAGCGTAGGAAGGGGTAGGAATGAAAAACTGTTTTTT. It specifies CASSVGRGRNEKLFF.

This clone has just one count. The chain is built from TRBV6-7 and TRBJ2-5; 7 bases map to TRBD1. TRBV6-7 is an ORF; its function is uncertain. J was trimmed by 0 bases and V by 6 bases; bases with no gene match: 10. The CDR3 has 16 amino acids. The CDR3 loop reads CASSPPDRPYQETQYF. CDR3 in DNA: TGTGCCAGCAGCCCCCCGGACAGGCCGTACCAAGAGACCCAGTACTTC.

The CDR3 region is CASSLETQYF. CDR3 bases: TGTGCCAGCAGCTTGGAGACCCAGTACTTC. The chain links TRBV6-6 to TRBJ2-5; D gene uncertain. This CDR3 is 10 amino acids long. From germline, CDR1 is MNHNY and CDR2 SVGAGI (reference sequence). The ends were cut back, 6 bases at V and 5 bases at J, with 4 bases in the middle.

J is TRBJ2-3 and V is TRBV7-9, with TRBD1 matching over 7 bases. The length of the CDR3 is 13 residues. From germline, CDR1 is SEHNR and CDR2 FQNEAQ (reference sequence). With 8 bases clipped from V and 5 bases from J, the junction kept 7 bases outside the gene matches. The CDR3 sequence: CASLQGLEDTQYF. For the CDR3, the DNA is TGTGCCAGCCTACAGGGGCTCGAAGATACGCAGTATTTT.

This chain uses TRBV7-9 with TRBJ1-2; a weak D match, TRBD1 (6 bases). The CDR3 runs to 14 residues. The germline CDR1 and CDR2 sequences are SEHNR and FQNEAQ (reference sequence). The germline V and J ends were trimmed by 5 bases and 4 bases, with 14 bases remaining between them. The CDR3 here is CASSPTGGAYGYTF. The CDR3 DNA reads as TGTGCCAGCAGCCCAACCGGGGGGGCCTATGGCTACACCTTC.

This chain joins TRBV19 and TRBJ2-2; TRBD2 matches 12 bases. CDR1 is LNHDA, CDR2 SQIVND, per germline (reference sequence). The CDR3 has 15 residues. V shed 2 bases and J 6 bases; nucleotides not matched to a gene: 1. The CDR3 sequence is CASSILAGGPGELFF. The CDR3 bases are TGTGCCAGTAGTATACTAGCGGGAGGGCCCGGGGAGCTGTTTTTT.

This chain links TRBV7-2 with TRBJ2-7; 12 nucleotides line up with TRBD2. The CDR3 extends over 14 amino acids. V gave up 4 bases and J gave up 2 bases; unmatched junction bases: 0. The germline CDR1 and CDR2 sequences are SGHTA and FQGNSA. The CDR3 region is CASSSSGGAYEQYF. In DNA form, the CDR3 reads TGTGCCAGCAGCTCTAGCGGGGGGGCCTACGAGCAGTACTTC.

This clone has only one observation. The J gene is TRBJ1-2, the V gene TRBV12-5; TRBD1 agrees at 9 bases. Looked up from germline, CDR1 is LGHNT and CDR2 is FRNRAP. V was clipped by 6 bases and J by 6 bases; unmatched bases: 5. CDR3 length: 13 amino acids. CDR3 sequence (DNA): TGTGCTAGTGGCCCACAGGGGGCGCATGGCTACACCTTC. It yields the protein CASGPQGAHGYTF.

V and J are TRBV27 and TRBJ2-7, with D maybe TRBD1 (6 bases). This CDR3 comprises 13 residues. The V gene lost 5 bases and the J gene lost 4 bases, with 12 bases spanning the gap. From germline, CDR1 is MNHEY and CDR2 SMNVEV (reference sequence). The CDR3 is CASSISGEYEQYF. The DNA of the CDR3 is TGTGCCAGCAGTATCTCAGGGGAATACGAGCAGTACTTC.

The chain recombines TRBV21-1 with TRBJ2-2; TRBD2, as called in the table, went unchecked against the DNA. TRBV21-1 is given as a pseudogene. The CDR3 runs 18 residues. The CDR3 loop is CASSKGEGPPTNTGELFF. The CDR3 bases are TGTGCCAGCAGCAAAGGGGAGGGCCCACCAACGAACACCGGGGAGCTGTTTTTT.

This sequence joins TRBV15 and TRBJ1-4, with a possible D match to TRBD1 (6 bases). The CDR3 runs to 14 residues. The germline gives CDR1 LNHNV, CDR2 YYDKDF (reference sequence). The V end lost 0 bases, the J end lost 4 bases, and 6 bases lay between the germline ends. Here the CDR3 DNA reads TGTGCCACCAGCAGAGACAGGGGTAATGAAAAACTGTTTTTT. Its translation is CATSRDRGNEKLFF. Using reference TRBV15 and TRBJ1-4 for the parts outside the CDR3, the full variable domain is DAMVIQNPRYQVTQFGKPVTLSCSQTLNHNVMYWYQQKSSQAPKLLFHYYDKDFNNEADTPDNFQSRRPNTSFCFLDIRSPGLGDTAMYLCATSRDRGNEKLFFGSGTQLSVL.

The chain links TRBV6-5 to TRBJ2-1, with 7 bases lining up with TRBD1. The CDR3 is made up of 14 amino acids. Germline-derived CDR1 and CDR2 are MNHEY and SVGAGI. Losses at the gene ends were 2 bases for V and 3 bases for J; bases not matched to a gene: 1. In nucleotides, the CDR3 is TGTGCCAGCAGTTACGGGGACAGCTACAATGAGCAGTTCTTC. Protein product: CASSYGDSYNEQFF.

The rearrangement links TRBV9 to TRBJ2-1; the D gene is possibly TRBD2 (6 bases). Trimming pared 3 bases from V and 1 base from J, leaving 11 bases between. The CDR3 loop spans 15 amino acids. Germline V gives CDR1 SGDLS, CDR2 YYNGEE. The CDR3 sequence is CASSGNSGSYNEQFF. CDR3 in DNA: TGTGCCAGCAGCGGAAATAGCGGATCCTACAATGAGCAGTTCTTC.